Listed below are T cell receptor beta chains from one sample, sequenced in a study of blood T cell repertoires in COVID-19. The assay was immunoSEQ multiplex PCR, and TCRdb's table has in-frame clones only and misses some. The data contain about 160,000 clones, about 92% of them singletons. Sample: peripheral blood. These receptors were obtained from a man aged 25-40 years with COVID-19, enrolled during active disease. CDR3s include the opening cysteine and the closing phenylalanine or tryptophan. The D gene is left open where the match is weak. Size is stated for part of the rows, as once, few or many counts, or as a class when the clone is expanded.

clone_size	v_call	d_call	j_call	cdr3_nt	cdr3_aa
NA	TRBV5-1	TRBD1	TRBJ1-3	TGCGCCAGCAGCCCCCGGGGGACAGGGGGCCTCGTACACTCTGGAAACACCATATATTTT	CASSPRGTGGLVHSGNTIYF
NA	TRBV5-6	TRBD2	TRBJ2-5	TGTGCCAGCAGCTTCTTGGGACTAAACCAAGAGACCCAGTACTTC	CASSFLGLNQETQYF
NA	TRBV6-5	TRBD1	TRBJ1-2	TGTGCCAGCCTATACACGGGACAGGCAGGCTACACCTTC	CASLYTGQAGYTF
NA	TRBV27	TRBD2	TRBJ2-1	TGTGCCAGCAGCAGACTAGCGGGGAGCTCCTACAATGAGCAGTTCTTC	CASSRLAGSSYNEQFF
NA	TRBV19	NA	TRBJ1-3	TGTGCCAGTACCACACGGAGCCTGGCTGGAAACACCATATATTTT	CASTTRSLAGNTIYF
NA	TRBV9	NA	TRBJ1-1	TGTGCCAGCAGCGTAGTAGCCGGGGGGAGTCACACTGAAGCTTTCTTT	CASSVVAGGSHTEAFF
few	TRBV9	TRBD1	TRBJ1-2	TGTGCCAGCAGCGCTGGGACAGGGGGCGGCTACACCTTC	CASSAGTGGGYTF
NA	TRBV6-4	TRBD1	TRBJ1-1	TGTGCCAGCAGTGACGGAGGACAGGGGCCAATGAACACTGAAGCTTTCTTT	CASSDGGQGPMNTEAFF
NA	TRBV9	NA	TRBJ1-1	TGTGCCAGCAGCGTACTACAGGGAGTGAACACTGAAGCTTTCTTT	CASSVLQGVNTEAFF
NA	TRBV10-3	TRBD1	TRBJ1-2	TGTGCCATCAGTAGGACAGGGTCGGATGGCTACACCTTC	CAISRTGSDGYTF
NA	TRBV2	NA	TRBJ1-4	TGTGCCAGCGGGCGGGCAGAAGATAATGAAAAACTGTTTTTT	CASGRAEDNEKLFF
once	TRBV2	NA	TRBJ1-6	TGTGCCAGCAGTGAAGGGGGGCTTGATTCACCCCTCCACTTT	CASSEGGLDSPLHF
once	TRBV5-6	NA	TRBJ2-7	TGTGCCAGCACCCGAGAGTACGAGCAGTACTTC	CASTREYEQYF
NA	TRBV11-2	NA	TRBJ2-7	TGTGCCAGCAGCTTAGAAAGGTCGGCAGGGAACAACGAGCAGTACTTC	CASSLERSAGNNEQYF
NA	TRBV6-5	NA	TRBJ2-2	TGTGCCAGCCCGGGACACTTAACCGGGGAGCTGTTTTTT	CASPGHLTGELFF
once	TRBV28	TRBD2	TRBJ2-1	TGTGCCAGCAGTTTTCGGGGACTAGCGGGAGTGGGGCAGTTCTTC	CASSFRGLAGVGQFF
NA	TRBV18	NA	TRBJ2-7	TGTGCCAGCTCACCGACTAGAATTGACGAGCAGTACTTC	CASSPTRIDEQYF
once	TRBV15	NA	TRBJ2-7	TGTGCCACCAGCAGAGGTGGGGGGGGCCGCTACGAGCAGTACTTC	CATSRGGGGRYEQYF
once	TRBV19	TRBD1	TRBJ1-2	TGTGCCAGTAGCCTGGGACAGGGGTATGGCTACACCTTC	CASSLGQGYGYTF
NA	TRBV7-2	NA	TRBJ2-7	TGTGCCAGCAGCTTAATGGACAAACTCTACGAGCAGTACTTC	CASSLMDKLYEQYF